This TCR beta chain was retrieved from a study of identical twins. Study results and caveats: There was an excess of low generation probability in the out-of-frame alpha sequences that twins shared.

This clonotype was recorded a few times. The antigen is undetermined. TCRdb re-called the 5' RACE reads through MiXCR, storing one row per CDR3 protein. This table has under 800,000 distinct CDR3 sequences, 21% appearing once. CDR1 and CDR2 (germline): SEHNR, FQNEAQ (reference sequence). This CDR3 comprises 13 residues. The ends lost 6 bases at V and 6 bases at J; junction bases unmatched: 7. This same sample was also part of a study on T cells expressing NK-cell markers.

The chain links TRBV7-9 to TRBJ1-2, with 7 bases that match TRBD1. The sample consisted of PBMCs. The clonotype was recovered from a woman younger than 35 in good health. CDR3 bases: TGTGCCAGCAGAAAATTCCAGGGGGATGGCTACACCTTC. Residues: CASRKFQGDGYTF.